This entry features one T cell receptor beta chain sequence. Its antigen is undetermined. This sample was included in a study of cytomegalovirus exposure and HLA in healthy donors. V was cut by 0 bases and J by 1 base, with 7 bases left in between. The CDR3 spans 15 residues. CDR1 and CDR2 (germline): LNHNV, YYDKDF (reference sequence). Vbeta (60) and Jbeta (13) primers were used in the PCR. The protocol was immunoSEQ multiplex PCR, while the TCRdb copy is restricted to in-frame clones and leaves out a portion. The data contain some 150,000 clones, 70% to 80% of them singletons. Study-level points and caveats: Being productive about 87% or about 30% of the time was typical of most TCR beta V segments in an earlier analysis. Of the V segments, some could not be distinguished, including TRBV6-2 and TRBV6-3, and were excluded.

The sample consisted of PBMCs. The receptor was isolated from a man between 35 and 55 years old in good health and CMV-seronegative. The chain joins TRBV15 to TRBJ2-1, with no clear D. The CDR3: CATSRDGVSYNEQFF. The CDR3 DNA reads TGTGCCACCAGCAGAGACGGAGTGTCCTACAATGAGCAGTTCTTC. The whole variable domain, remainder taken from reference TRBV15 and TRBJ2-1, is DAMVIQNPRYQVTQFGKPVTLSCSQTLNHNVMYWYQQKSSQAPKLLFHYYDKDFNNEADTPDNFQSRRPNTSFCFLDIRSPGLGDTAMYLCATSRDGVSYNEQFFGPGTRLTVL.